The 8 T cell receptor beta chains below were found in one sample sequenced in a study of beta chain features in type 1 diabetes. The whole isolated RNA underwent reverse transcription, so sequencing captured expressed TCRB transcripts. Data came from immunoSEQ multiplex PCR; TCRdb stores just in-frame clones and leaves some out. The sample includes roughly 140,000 clones, approximately 10% seen only once; the top ten take 2% to 2.5%. Specimen: central memory CD4+ T cells from blood. The receptor source for this set is a young man in good health.

The table lists this clone with a few counts. The chain couples TRBV5-6 to TRBJ2-5; the D is unclear. Germline V lookup: CDR1 SGHDT, CDR2 YYEEEE. The V end lost 6 bases, the J end lost 3 bases, and 12 bases lay between the germline ends. This CDR3 is built from 13 residues. CDR3 nucleotide sequence: TGTGCCAGCACCTTAGCAGCTGAAGAGACCCAGTACTTC. Translation: CASTLAAEETQYF.

This clone was seen a handful of times. The rearrangement joins TRBV5-1 to TRBJ2-5; D unresolved. The CDR3 is made up of 12 amino acids. Germline-derived CDR1 and CDR2 are SGHRS and YFSETQ. V was pared by 0 bases and J by 4 bases, with 4 bases between. CDR3 DNA: TGCGCCAGCAGCTTGGGGCGAGAGACCCAGTACTTC. This gives the protein CASSLGRETQYF.

This chain connects TRBV5-4 to TRBJ2-5; 8 bases fit TRBD1. The CDR3 is 16 amino acids. V was clipped by 4 bases and J by 1 base; unmatched bases: 9. CDR1 and CDR2 (germline): SGHNT, YYREEE (reference sequence). The CDR3 reads CASSRGQVKSQETQYF. The CDR3 coding sequence is TGTGCCAGCAGCCGGGGACAGGTGAAGTCCCAAGAGACCCAGTACTTC.

This clone was counted a few times. V usage is TRBV4-3 and J usage is TRBJ2-4; no reliable D call. This CDR3 is 13 amino acids long. V dropped 5 bases and J dropped 3 bases, with 8 bases sitting between them. From germline, CDR1 is LGHNA and CDR2 YSLEER. CDR3 nucleotides: TGCGCCAGCAGCATGCGAGGCAAAAACATTCAGTACTTC. Amino acid sequence: CASSMRGKNIQYF.

The table lists this clone with a few counts. The chain has TRBV7-2 and TRBJ2-3; tentatively, D is TRBD1 or TRBD2 (5 bases each). Germline-derived CDR1 and CDR2 are SGHTA and FQGNSA. The CDR3 sequence is 17 residues long. Deletions cut 0 bases from V and 4 bases from J, with 17 bases between. The CDR3 spells CASSLAHGRGEADTQYF. The CDR3 DNA is TGTGCCAGCAGCTTAGCGCATGGTCGAGGGGAAGCAGATACGCAGTATTTT.

The chain has TRBV4-3 and TRBJ2-4; the match to TRBD1 covers 10 bases. J lost 1 base, V lost 4 bases, and 4 bases had no gene match. Germline CDR1 LGHNA, CDR2 YSLEER. The CDR3 is 16 amino acids. CDR3 in amino acids: CASSRGQGSAKNIQYF. CDR3 bases: TGCGCCAGCAGCCGGGGACAGGGGTCTGCCAAAAACATTCAGTACTTC.

A few counts support this clone. V and J are TRBV30 and TRBJ2-3; 7 bases are a match to TRBD1. V dropped 1 base and J dropped 2; count of bases not matched to a gene: 3. The CDR3 totals 14 residues. Germline V gene data show CDR1 as GTSNPN and CDR2 as SVGIG (reference sequence). The CDR3 loop is CAWSETGFTDTQYF. The CDR3 DNA is TGTGCCTGGAGTGAGACAGGGTTCACAGATACGCAGTATTTT. The full variable domain, with the rest looked up from reference TRBV30 and TRBJ2-3, is SQTIHQWPATLVQPVGSPLSLECTVEGTSNPNLYWYRQAAGRGLQLLFYSVGIGQISSEVPQNLSASRPQDRQFILSSKKLLLSDSGFYLCAWSETGFTDTQYFGPGTRLTVL.

The genes are TRBV27 and TRBJ2-5; perhaps TRBD1 as D (6 bases). The CDR3 consists of 14 residues. V was cut by 6 bases and J by 5 bases, with 16 bases left in between. The germline CDR1 and CDR2 sequences are MNHEY and SMNVEV (reference sequence). The CDR3: CASSQGQRQETQYF. In nucleotides, the CDR3 is TGTGCCAGCAGCCAAGGACAGCGCCAGGAGACCCAGTACTTC.